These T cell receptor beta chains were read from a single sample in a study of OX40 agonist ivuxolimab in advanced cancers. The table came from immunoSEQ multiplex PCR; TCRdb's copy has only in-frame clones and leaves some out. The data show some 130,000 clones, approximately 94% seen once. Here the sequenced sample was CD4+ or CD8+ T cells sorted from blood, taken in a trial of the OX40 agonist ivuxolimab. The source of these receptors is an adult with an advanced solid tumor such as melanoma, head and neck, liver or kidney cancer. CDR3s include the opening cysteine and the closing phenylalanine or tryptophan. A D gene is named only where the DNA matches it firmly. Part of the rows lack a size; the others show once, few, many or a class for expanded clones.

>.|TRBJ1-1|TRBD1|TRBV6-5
CASSRTGAGTEAFF
TGTGCCAGCAGCCGTACAGGGGCAGGTACTGAAGCTTTCTTT
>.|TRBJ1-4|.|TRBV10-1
CASQTATNEKLFF
TGCGCCAGCCAGACTGCAACTAATGAAAAACTGTTTTTT
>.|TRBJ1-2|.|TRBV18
CASSQGNPYGYTF
TGTGCCAGCTCACAGGGGAATCCCTATGGCTACACCTTC
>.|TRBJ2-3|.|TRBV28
CASSLSGGNTQYF
TGTGCCAGCAGTTTAAGTGGGGGGAATACGCAGTATTTT
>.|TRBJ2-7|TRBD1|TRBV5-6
CASSAGTGGNEQYF
TGTGCCAGCAGCGCCGGGACAGGGGGGAACGAGCAGTACTTC
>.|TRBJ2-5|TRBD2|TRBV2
CASSEEAGAGETQYF
TGTGCCAGCAGTGAAGAAGCGGGAGCGGGAGAGACCCAGTACTTC
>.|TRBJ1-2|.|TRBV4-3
CASSQDTGNYGYTF
TGCGCCAGCAGCCAAGACACGGGTAACTATGGCTACACCTTC
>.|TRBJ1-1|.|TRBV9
CASSVGRRGFTEAFF
TGTGCCAGCAGCGTAGGAAGGAGAGGATTCACTGAAGCTTTCTTT
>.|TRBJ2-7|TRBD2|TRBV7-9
CASRATSGLSYEQYF
TGTGCCAGCAGAGCCACTAGCGGACTCTCCTACGAGCAGTACTTC
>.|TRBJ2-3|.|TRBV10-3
CAISAGDTQYF
TGTGCCATCAGCGCGGGGGATACGCAGTATTTT
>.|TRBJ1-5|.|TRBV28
CASSRVRARGQPQHF
TGTGCCAGCAGCAGGGTCAGGGCTCGGGGTCAGCCCCAGCATTTT
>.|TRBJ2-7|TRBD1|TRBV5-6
CASCKGASYEQYF
TGTGCCAGCTGCAAGGGGGCTTCCTACGAGCAGTACTTC
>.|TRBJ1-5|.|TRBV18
CASSPLDRCRNQPQHF
TGTGCCAGCTCACCTCTCGACAGGTGTCGCAATCAGCCCCAGCATTTT
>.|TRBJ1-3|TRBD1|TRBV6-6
CASSYSGQNSGNTIYF
TGTGCCAGCAGTTACTCGGGACAGAACTCTGGAAACACCATATATTTT
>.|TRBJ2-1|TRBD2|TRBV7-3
CASSPPGVGGIGEQFF
TGTGCCAGCAGCCCGCCGGGCGTGGGAGGGATCGGGGAGCAGTTCTTC
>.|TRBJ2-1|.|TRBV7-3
CASSFGDTYNEQFF
TGTGCCAGCAGCTTCGGGGACACTTACAATGAGCAGTTCTTC
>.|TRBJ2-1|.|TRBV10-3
CATLAGGANEQFF
TGTGCCACCTTAGCCGGAGGAGCAAATGAGCAGTTCTTC
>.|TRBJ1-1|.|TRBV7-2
CASSFATASAFF
TGTGCCAGCAGCTTTGCGACAGCGTCTGCTTTCTTT
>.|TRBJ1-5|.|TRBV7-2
CASSSSFTQPQHF
TGTGCCAGCAGCTCCTCATTTACACAGCCCCAGCATTTT
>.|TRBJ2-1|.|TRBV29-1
CSDRWGGSSYNEQFF
TGCAGCGACCGTTGGGGGGGCAGCTCCTACAATGAGCAGTTCTTC
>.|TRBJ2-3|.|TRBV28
CASISGRTDTQYF
TGTGCCAGCATCTCCGGGCGCACAGATACGCAGTATTTT
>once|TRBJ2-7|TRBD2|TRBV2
CASSGSGRAGYF
TGTGCCAGCAGTGGAAGCGGGAGGGCCGGGTACTTC
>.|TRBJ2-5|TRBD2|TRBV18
CASTGTSGSETQYF
TGTGCCAGCACAGGGACTAGCGGGAGTGAGACCCAGTACTTC
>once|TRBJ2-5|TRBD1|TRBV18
CASRTGGASETQYF
TGTGCCAGCCGGACAGGGGGCGCATCGGAGACCCAGTACTTC
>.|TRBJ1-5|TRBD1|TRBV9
CASSVEAGTGQPQHF
TGTGCCAGCAGCGTAGAGGCCGGGACAGGTCAGCCCCAGCATTTT